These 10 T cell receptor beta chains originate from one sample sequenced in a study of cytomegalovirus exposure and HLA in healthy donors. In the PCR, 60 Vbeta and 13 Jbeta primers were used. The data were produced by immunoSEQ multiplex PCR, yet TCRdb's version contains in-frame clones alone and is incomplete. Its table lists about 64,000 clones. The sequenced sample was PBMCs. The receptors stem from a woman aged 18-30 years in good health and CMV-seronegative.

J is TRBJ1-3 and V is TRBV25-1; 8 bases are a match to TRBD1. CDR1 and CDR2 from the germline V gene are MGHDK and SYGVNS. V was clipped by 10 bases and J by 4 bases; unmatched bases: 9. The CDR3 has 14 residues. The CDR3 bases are TGTGCCACCAACTCAGGGGGCGAGGGAAACACCATATATTTT. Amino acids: CATNSGGEGNTIYF.

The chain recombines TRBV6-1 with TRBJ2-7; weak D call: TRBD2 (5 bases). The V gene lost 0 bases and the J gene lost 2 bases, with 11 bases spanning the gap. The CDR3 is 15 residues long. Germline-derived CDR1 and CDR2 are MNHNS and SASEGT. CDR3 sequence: CASSEALRETYEQYF. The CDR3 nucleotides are TGTGCCAGCAGTGAAGCGCTAAGGGAGACCTACGAGCAGTACTTC.

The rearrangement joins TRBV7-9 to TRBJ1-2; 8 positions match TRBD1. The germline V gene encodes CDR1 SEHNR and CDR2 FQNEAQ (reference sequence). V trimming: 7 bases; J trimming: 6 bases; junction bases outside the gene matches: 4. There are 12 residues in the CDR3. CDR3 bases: TGTGCCAGCAACGTGACAGGGGATGGCTACACCTTC. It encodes CASNVTGDGYTF.

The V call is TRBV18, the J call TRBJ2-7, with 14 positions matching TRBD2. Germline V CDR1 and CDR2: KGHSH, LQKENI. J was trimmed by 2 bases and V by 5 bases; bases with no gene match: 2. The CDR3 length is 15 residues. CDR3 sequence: CASSRLAGGPYEQYF. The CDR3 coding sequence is TGTGCCAGCTCAAGACTAGCGGGAGGGCCCTACGAGCAGTACTTC. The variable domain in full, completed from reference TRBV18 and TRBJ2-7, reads NAGVMQNPRHLVRRRGQEARLRCSPMKGHSHVYWYRQLPEEGLKFMVYLQKENIIDESGMPKERFSAEFPKEGPSILRIQQVVRGDSAAYFCASSRLAGGPYEQYFGPGTRLTVT.

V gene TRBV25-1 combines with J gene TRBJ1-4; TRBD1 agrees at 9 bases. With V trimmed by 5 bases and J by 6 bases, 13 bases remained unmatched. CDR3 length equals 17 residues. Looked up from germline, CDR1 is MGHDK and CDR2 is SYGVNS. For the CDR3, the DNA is TGTGCCAGCAGTCAATCTACGGGACAGGGAGGGGATGAAAAACTGTTTTTT. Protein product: CASSQSTGQGGDEKLFF. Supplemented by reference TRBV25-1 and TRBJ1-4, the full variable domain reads EADIYQTPRYLVIGTGKKITLECSQTMGHDKMYWYQQDPGMELHLIHYSYGVNSTEKGDLSSESTVSRIRTEHFPLTLESARPSHTSQYLCASSQSTGQGGDEKLFFGSGTQLSVL.

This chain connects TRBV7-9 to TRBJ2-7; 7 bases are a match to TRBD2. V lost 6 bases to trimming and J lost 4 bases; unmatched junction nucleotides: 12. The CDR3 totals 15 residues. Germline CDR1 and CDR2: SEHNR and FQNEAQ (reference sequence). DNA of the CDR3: TGTGCCAGCAGTCAAGGACCAGGGAGGGTGTACGAGCAGTACTTC. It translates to CASSQGPGRVYEQYF.

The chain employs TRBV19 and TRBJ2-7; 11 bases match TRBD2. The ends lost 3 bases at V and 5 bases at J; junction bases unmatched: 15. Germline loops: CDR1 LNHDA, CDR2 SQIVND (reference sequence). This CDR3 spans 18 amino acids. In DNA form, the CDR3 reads TGTGCCAGTAGTATCGGCCCTAGCGGGGGGACCGCGGAGGACGAGCAGTACTTC. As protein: CASSIGPSGGTAEDEQYF.

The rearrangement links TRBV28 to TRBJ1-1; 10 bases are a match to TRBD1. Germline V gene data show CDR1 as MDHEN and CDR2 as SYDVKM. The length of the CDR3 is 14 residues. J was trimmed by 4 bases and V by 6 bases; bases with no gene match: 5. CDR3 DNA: TGTGCCAGCAGGGAGACAGGGGGCGCCACTGAAGCTTTCTTT. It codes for CASRETGGATEAFF.

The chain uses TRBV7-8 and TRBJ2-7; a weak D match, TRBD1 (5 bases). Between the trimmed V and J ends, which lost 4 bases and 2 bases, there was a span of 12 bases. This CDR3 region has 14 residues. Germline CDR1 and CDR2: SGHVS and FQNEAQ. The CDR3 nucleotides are TGTGCCAGCAGCTCCTTGGACAACCCCTACGAGCAGTACTTC. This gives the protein CASSSLDNPYEQYF.

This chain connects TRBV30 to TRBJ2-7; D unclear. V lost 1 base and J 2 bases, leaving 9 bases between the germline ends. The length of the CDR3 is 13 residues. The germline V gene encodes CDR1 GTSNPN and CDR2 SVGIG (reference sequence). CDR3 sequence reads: CAWSGRHAYEQYF. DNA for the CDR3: TGTGCCTGGAGTGGCAGGCACGCCTACGAGCAGTACTTC.